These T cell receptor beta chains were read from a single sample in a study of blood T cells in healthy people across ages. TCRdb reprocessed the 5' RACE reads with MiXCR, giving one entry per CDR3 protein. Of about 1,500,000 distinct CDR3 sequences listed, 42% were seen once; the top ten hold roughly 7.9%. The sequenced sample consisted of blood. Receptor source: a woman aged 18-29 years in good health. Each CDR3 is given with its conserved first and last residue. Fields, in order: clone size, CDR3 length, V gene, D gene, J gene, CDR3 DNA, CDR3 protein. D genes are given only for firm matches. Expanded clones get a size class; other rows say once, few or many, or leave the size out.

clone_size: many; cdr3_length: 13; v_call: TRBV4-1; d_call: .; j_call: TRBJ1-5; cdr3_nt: TGCGCCAGCAGCAAGGTCCAGGATCAGCCCCAGCATTTT; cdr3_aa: CASSKVQDQPQHF
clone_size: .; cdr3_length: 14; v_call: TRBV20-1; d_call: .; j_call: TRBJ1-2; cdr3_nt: TGCAGTGGGGGGAAGAGGGAGAACGGCCCCGGCTACACCTTC; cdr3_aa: CSGGKRENGPGYTF
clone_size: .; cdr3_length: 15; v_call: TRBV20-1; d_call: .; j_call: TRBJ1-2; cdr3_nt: TGCAGTGCTAGAGATTACGCCGGGCGACAGGATGGCTACACCTTC; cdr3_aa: CSARDYAGRQDGYTF
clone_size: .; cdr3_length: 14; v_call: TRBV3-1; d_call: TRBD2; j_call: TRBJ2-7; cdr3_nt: TGTGCCAGCAGCCACTCGGGGGGGGCCTACGAGCAGTACTTC; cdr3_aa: CASSHSGGAYEQYF
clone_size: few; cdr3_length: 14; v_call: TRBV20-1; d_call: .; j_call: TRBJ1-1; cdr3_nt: TGCAGTGCCCCAGGGCCCGGAGTCAACACTGAAGCTTTCTTT; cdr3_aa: CSAPGPGVNTEAFF
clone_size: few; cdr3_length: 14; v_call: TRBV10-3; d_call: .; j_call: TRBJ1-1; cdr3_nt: TGTGCCATCAGCCAAGGGTTAGGACTCACTGAAGCTTTCTTT; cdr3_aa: CAISQGLGLTEAFF
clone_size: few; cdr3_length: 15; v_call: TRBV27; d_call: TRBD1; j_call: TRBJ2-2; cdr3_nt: TGTGCCAGCAGTTACGGGACAGCAGACACCGGGGAGCTGTTTTTT; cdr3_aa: CASSYGTADTGELFF
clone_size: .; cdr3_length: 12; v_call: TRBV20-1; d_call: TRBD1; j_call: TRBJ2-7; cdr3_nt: TGCAGCTTGGACAGGGGGCATGACGAGCAGTACTTC; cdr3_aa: CSLDRGHDEQYF
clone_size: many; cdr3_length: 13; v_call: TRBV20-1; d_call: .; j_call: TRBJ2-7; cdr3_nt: TGCAGTGCTAGAGGCCCTGGGGGGTACGAGCAGTACTTC; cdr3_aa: CSARGPGGYEQYF
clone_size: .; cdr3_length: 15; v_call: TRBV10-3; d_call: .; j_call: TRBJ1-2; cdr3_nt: TGTGCCATCCTCTCGGACCTACTTGTGGACTATGGCTACACCTTC; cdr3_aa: CAILSDLLVDYGYTF
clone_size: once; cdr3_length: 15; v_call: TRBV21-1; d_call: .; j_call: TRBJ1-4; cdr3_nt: TGTGCCAGCATCCGTCGAGACAGTCGGCGGGAAAAACTGTTTTTT; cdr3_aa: CASIRRDSRREKLFF
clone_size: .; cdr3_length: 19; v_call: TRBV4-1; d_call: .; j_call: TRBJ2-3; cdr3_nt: TGCGCCAGCAGCCAAGAAGCCCGTCGATTGGGGGAAGGCGCAGATACGCAGTATTTT; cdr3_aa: CASSQEARRLGEGADTQYF
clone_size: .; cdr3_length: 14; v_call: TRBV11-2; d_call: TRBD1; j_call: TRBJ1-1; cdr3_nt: TGTGCCAGCAGCTCCCAGGGGGGAAGCACTGAAGCTTTCTTT; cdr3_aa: CASSSQGGSTEAFF
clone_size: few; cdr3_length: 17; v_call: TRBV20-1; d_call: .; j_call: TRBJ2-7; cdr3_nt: TGCAGTGCTAGTGTAGGTAGGGGGACCTGGTTGGTACACGAGCAGTACTTC; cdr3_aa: CSASVGRGTWLVHEQYF
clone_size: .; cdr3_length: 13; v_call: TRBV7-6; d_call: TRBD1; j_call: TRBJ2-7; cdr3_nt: TGTGCCAGCAGCTCGACAGGGGATGACGAGCAGTACTTC; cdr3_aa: CASSSTGDDEQYF
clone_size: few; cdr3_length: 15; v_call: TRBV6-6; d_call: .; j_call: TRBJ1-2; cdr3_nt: TGTGCCAGCAGTTACTCGTCCTTAGGGCAGAGAGGCTACACCTTC; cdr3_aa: CASSYSSLGQRGYTF
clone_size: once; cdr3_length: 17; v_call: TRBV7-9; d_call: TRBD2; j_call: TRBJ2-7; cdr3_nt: TGTGCCAGCAGCCGCGCTGCCCTAGCGGGGGGAAGGTTCGAGCAGTACTTC; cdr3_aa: CASSRAALAGGRFEQYF
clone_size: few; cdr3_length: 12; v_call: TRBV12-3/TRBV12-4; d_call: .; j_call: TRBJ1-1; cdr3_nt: TGTGCCAGCGGACGGGGGTGGACTGAAGCTTTCTTT; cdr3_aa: CASGRGWTEAFF
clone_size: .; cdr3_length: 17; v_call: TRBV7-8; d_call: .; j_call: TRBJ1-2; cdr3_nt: TGTGCCAGCAGCTTAGCCCGGGGGGCTTCAACTAACTATGGCTACACCTTC; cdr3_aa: CASSLARGASTNYGYTF
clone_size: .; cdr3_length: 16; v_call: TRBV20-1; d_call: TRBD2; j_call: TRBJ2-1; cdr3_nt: TGCAGTGCTAGATATGAGACTAGCGGGAGACGTGATGAGCAGTTCTTC; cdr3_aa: CSARYETSGRRDEQFF
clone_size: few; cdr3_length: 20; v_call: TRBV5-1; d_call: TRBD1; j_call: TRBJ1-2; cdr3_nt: TGCGCCAGCAGCTTGGCGCTTGACTCAGGGGGTCGAGCACCTAACTATGGCTACACCTTC; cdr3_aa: CASSLALDSGGRAPNYGYTF
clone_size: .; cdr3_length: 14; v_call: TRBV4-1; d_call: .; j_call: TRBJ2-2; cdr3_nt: TGCGCCAGCAGCCAAGAGGACTACACCGGGGAGCTGTTTTTT; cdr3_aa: CASSQEDYTGELFF
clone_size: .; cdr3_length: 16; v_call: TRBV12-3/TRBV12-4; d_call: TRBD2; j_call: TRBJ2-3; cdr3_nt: TGTGCCAGCAGTCCTCAACTAGCGGTGGGGACAGATACGCAGTATTTT; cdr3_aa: CASSPQLAVGTDTQYF
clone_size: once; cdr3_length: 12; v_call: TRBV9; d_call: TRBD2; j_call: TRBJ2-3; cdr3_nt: TGTGCCAGCGGCCAGACTAGCAGTACGCAGTATTTT; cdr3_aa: CASGQTSSTQYF
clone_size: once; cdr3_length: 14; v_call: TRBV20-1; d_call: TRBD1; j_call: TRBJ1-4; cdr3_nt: TGCAGTGCTAGGGACAGGTTACCTAATGAAAAACTGTTTTTT; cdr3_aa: CSARDRLPNEKLFF
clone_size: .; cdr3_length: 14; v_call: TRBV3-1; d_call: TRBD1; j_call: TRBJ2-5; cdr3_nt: TGTGCCAGCAGAAGCGGGACAGGGATTTTGGGGAAGTACTTC; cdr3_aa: CASRSGTGILGKYF
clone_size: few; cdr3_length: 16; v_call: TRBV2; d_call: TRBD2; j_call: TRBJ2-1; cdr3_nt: TGTGCCAGCAGTGGTCCCGGGACTACCTTTGATAATGAGCAGTTCTTC; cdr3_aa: CASSGPGTTFDNEQFF
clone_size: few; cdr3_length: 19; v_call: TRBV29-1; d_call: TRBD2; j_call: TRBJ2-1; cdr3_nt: TGCAGCGTTGATCAGACCGGGACTAGCGGATCATCCTCCTACAATGAGCAGTTCTTC; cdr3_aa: CSVDQTGTSGSSSYNEQFF
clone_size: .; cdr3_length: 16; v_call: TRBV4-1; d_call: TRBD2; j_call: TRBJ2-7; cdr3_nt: TGCGCCAGCAGCAGCAACGAAGGACTAGCGGGAGTCGATGAGTACTTC; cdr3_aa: CASSSNEGLAGVDEYF
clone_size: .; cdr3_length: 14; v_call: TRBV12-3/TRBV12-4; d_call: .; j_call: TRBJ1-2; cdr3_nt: TGTGCCAGCAGCCCGTCACAAAGTCTCCATGGCTACACCTTC; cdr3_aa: CASSPSQSLHGYTF
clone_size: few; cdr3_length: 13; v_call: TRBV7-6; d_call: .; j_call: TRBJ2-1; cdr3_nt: TGTGCCAGCAGTCCGGGACCAACCCAAGCGCAGTTCTTC; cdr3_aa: CASSPGPTQAQFF
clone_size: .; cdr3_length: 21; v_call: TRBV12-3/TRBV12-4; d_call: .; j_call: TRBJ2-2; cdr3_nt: TGTGCCAGCAGGCCAGAAACAGGGTCCGAGAAACGTCCTCCGAACACCGGGGAGCTGTTTTTT; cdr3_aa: CASRPETGSEKRPPNTGELFF
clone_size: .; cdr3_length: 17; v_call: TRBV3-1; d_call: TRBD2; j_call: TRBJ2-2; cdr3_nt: TGTGCCAGCAGCCCTCCGGGCGGGAGCACGAACACCGGGGAGCTGTTTTTT; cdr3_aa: CASSPPGGSTNTGELFF